The 23 T cell receptor beta chains presented below share a single source sample, sequenced in a study of patients and donors after allogeneic stem cell transplantation. TCRdb fed the RT-PCR reads into MiXCR, producing one record per CDR3 protein. The data show roughly 940,000 distinct CDR3 sequences, under 20% seen once. The sample taken for sequencing was blood, either unsorted or a sorted T cell fraction (not recorded which). Receptors were obtained from a human donor who was either an allogeneic HSCT recipient or a stem cell or donor lymphocyte infusion donor (not recorded which). It is not recorded whose cells these are; they may come from a transplant donor.

The chain couples TRBV21-1 to TRBJ2-1; TRBD2, the table's D call, was not compared with the DNA. TRBV21-1 is termed a pseudogene. The CDR3 runs to 19 residues. CDR3 DNA: TGTGCCAGCAGCAATTCACCGGGACTAGCGGACTCCTCCTACAATGAGCAGTTCTTC. It specifies CASSNSPGLADSSYNEQFF.

The chain is built from TRBV24-1 and TRBJ1-5, with a tentative D call TRBD1 (6 bases). This CDR3 spans 15 amino acids. Per the germline V gene, CDR1 is KGHDR and CDR2 is SFDVKD. The V gene lost 4 bases and the J gene lost 3 bases, with 12 bases spanning the gap. CDR3 coding DNA: TGTGCCACCAGTGACTCAGACAGGACCAATCAGCCCCAGCATTTT. Residues: CATSDSDRTNQPQHF.

The CDR3 bases are TGTGCTAACCACTCCCGGGAAACTAGCACAGATACGCAGTATTTT. Its translation is CANHSRETSTDTQYF. The genes are TRBV7-7 and TRBJ2-3; D may be TRBD2 (5 bases). Germline V gene sequence: CDR1 SSHAT, CDR2 FNYEAQ (reference sequence). CDR3 length: 15 amino acids. The variable domain in full, with the rest retrieved from reference TRBV7-7 and TRBJ2-3, is GAGVSQSPRYKVTKRGQDVTLRCDPISSHATLYWYQQALGQGPEFLTYFNYEAQPDKSGLPSDRFSAERPEGSISTLTIQRTEQRDSAMYRCANHSRETSTDTQYFGPGTRLTVL.

Many counts were recorded for this clonotype. This rearrangement joins TRBV29-1 to TRBJ2-2; D unclear. CDR3 size: 11 residues. Per germline, CDR1 SQVTM and CDR2 ANQGSEA. Trimming removed 4 bases at V and 1 base at J, with 1 base between. The CDR3 loop is CSVGNTGELFF. The CDR3, as DNA: TGCAGCGTTGGGAACACCGGGGAGCTGTTTTTT.

The chain is built from TRBV15 and TRBJ2-6, with D possibly being TRBD2 (6 bases). Per germline, CDR1 LNHNV and CDR2 YYDKDF (reference sequence). The CDR3 runs 15 residues. V was trimmed by 5 bases and J by 1 base, leaving 9 bases between them. In DNA, the CDR3 is TGTGCCACCAGCCGTGGGGGGTCTGGGGCCAACGTCCTGACTTTC. This sequence encodes CATSRGGSGANVLTF. The variable domain in full, completed from reference TRBV15 and TRBJ2-6, reads DAMVIQNPRYQVTQFGKPVTLSCSQTLNHNVMYWYQQKSSQAPKLLFHYYDKDFNNEADTPDNFQSRRPNTSFCFLDIRSPGLGDTAMYLCATSRGGSGANVLTFGAGSRLTVL.

The V call is TRBV9, the J call TRBJ2-7, with D uncertain. V lost 0 bases to trimming and J lost 5 bases, with 12 bases between them. The germline CDR1 and CDR2 sequences are SGDLS and YYNGEE. The CDR3 runs 14 residues. The DNA for the CDR3 is TGTGCCAGCAGCGTAGCTTCAGAGAGAGACGAGCAGTACTTC. Amino acid sequence: CASSVASERDEQYF.

The chain couples TRBV5-1 to TRBJ2-2; 13 bases match TRBD2. The J segment lost 6 bases and the V segment lost 0 bases, leaving 8 bases of the junction unmatched. CDR1 is SGHRS, CDR2 YFSETQ, per germline. The CDR3 has 18 amino acids. In DNA, the CDR3 is TGCGCCAGCAGCTTGGGCTCTACTAGCGGGAGGGCCGCCGGGGAGCTGTTTTTT. Translated, it gives CASSLGSTSGRAAGELFF.

This sequence joins TRBV12-3 or TRBV12-4 and TRBJ2-7; the D gene is possibly TRBD2 (6 bases). V lost 9 bases to trimming and J lost 5 bases, with 23 bases between them. The CDR3 contains 15 residues. The CDR3 region has the DNA TGTGCCAGTCCCTCAGAGGGTGGGGGGTATAACGAGCAGTACTTC. It translates to CASPSEGGGYNEQYF.

This clonotype was picked up many times. J is TRBJ2-3 and V is TRBV29-1; no firm D call. CDR3 length: 12 amino acids. Trimming removed 0 bases at V and 7 bases at J, with 8 bases between. Germline V CDR1 and CDR2: SQVTM, ANQGSEA. CDR3 protein: CSVEDLENTQYF. CDR3 coding DNA: TGCAGCGTTGAAGATCTGGAGAATACGCAGTATTTT.

This clonotype was seen a handful of times. The chain employs TRBV7-2 and TRBJ1-2, with 7 bases fitting TRBD1. After removal of 5 bases from V and 2 bases from J, the junction contained 8 bases not matched to a gene. This CDR3 has 15 amino acids. Per the germline V gene, CDR1 is SGHTA and CDR2 is FQGNSA. CDR3 protein: CASSRSGTENYGYTF. The DNA for the CDR3 is TGTGCCAGCAGCCGTTCCGGGACAGAAAACTATGGCTACACCTTC. The variable domain in full, with the rest retrieved from reference TRBV7-2 and TRBJ1-2, is GAGVSQSPSNKVTEKGKDVELRCDPISGHTALYWYRQSLGQGLEFLIYFQGNSAPDKSGLPSDRFSAERTGGSVSTLTIQRTQQEDSAVYLCASSRSGTENYGYTFGSGTRLTVV.

Here the CDR3 DNA reads TGTGCCAGCAGCGTTCCCGGGACCCAAGAGACCCAGTACTTC. Translating gives CASSVPGTQETQYF. The chain uses TRBV6-1 and TRBJ2-5; D may match TRBD1 or TRBD2 (5 bases each). Germline lookup yields CDR1 MNHNS and CDR2 SASEGT. This CDR3 has 14 amino acids. V was shortened by 6 bases and J by 1 base, with 12 bases between the two germline ends.

A few counts support this clonotype. The CDR3 spells CASSEVVWAAKNIQYF. DNA of the CDR3: TGTGCCAGCAGTGAAGTGGTATGGGCGGCCAAAAACATTCAGTACTTC. The gene calls are TRBV6-1 and TRBJ2-4; D not certain. CDR3 length: 16 residues. Germline CDR1 MNHNS, CDR2 SASEGT. Between the trimmed V and J ends, which lost 1 base and 1 base, there was a span of 11 bases.

This clonotype was seen only a few times. This sequence joins TRBV2 and TRBJ1-2; no clear D gene. The CDR3 consists of 14 residues. V was shortened by 0 bases and J by 4 bases, with 9 bases between the two germline ends. Per germline, CDR1 SNHLY and CDR2 FYNNEI. As DNA, the CDR3 is TGTGCCAGCAGTGAAGCGGGCAGCTCCTATGGCTACACCTTC. This translates into CASSEAGSSYGYTF.

The CDR3 DNA sequence: TGCAGCGTTGCAGACAGGGCCCAAGAGACCCAGTACTTC. Protein sequence: CSVADRAQETQYF. The chain is built from TRBV29-1 and TRBJ2-5; 7 positions match TRBD1. CDR1 is SQVTM, CDR2 ANQGSEA, per germline. This CDR3 region has 13 residues. The V gene end was trimmed by 4 bases and the J gene end by 1 base; junction bases not matched to a gene: 3.

This clonotype occurred a few times. The V and J genes are TRBV2 and TRBJ2-3; a possible D gene is TRBD2 (6 bases). Per germline, CDR1 SNHLY and CDR2 FYNNEI. Trimming removed 2 bases from V and 4 bases from J, with 13 bases in between. This CDR3 contains 15 residues. As DNA, the CDR3 is TGTGCCAGCAGTGAACCGGGAGCAAGGTCAGATACGCAGTATTTT. This sequence encodes CASSEPGARSDTQYF.

This clonotype has just a few counts. This chain links TRBV4-3 with TRBJ1-1; TRBD1 matches at 8 bases. This CDR3 has 14 amino acids. Germline V gene sequence: CDR1 LGHNA, CDR2 YSLEER. The ends lost 0 bases at V and 12 bases at J; junction bases unmatched: 9. As DNA, the CDR3 is TGCGCCAGCAGCCAAGAACGGTCGGACAGGGCTACTTTCTTT. Protein sequence: CASSQERSDRATFF.

This clonotype occurred once. The chain links TRBV27 to TRBJ2-1; D call uncertain. Germline V gene lookup returns CDR1 MNHEY and CDR2 SMNVEV (reference sequence). Trimming shortened V by 4 bases and J by 2 bases, and 9 bases separated the two germline ends. The CDR3 extends over 14 amino acids. This CDR3 reads CASSSYRAYNEQFF. CDR3 coding DNA: TGTGCCAGCAGTTCGTACAGAGCCTACAATGAGCAGTTCTTC.

This clonotype was observed a few times. The gene calls are TRBV12-3 or TRBV12-4 and TRBJ2-2; 10 bases align to TRBD2. CDR3 length equals 16 residues. Trimming took 5 bases from V and 4 from J; bases not matched to a gene: 7. DNA of the CDR3: TGTGCCAGCAGTCCGAGCGGGGGGGTTGTCACCGGGGAGCTGTTTTTT. Amino acids: CASSPSGGVVTGELFF.

The rearrangement joins TRBV2 to TRBJ1-2; weak D call: TRBD1 (6 bases). V was clipped by 7 bases and J by 8 bases, with 17 bases between them. In germline, CDR1 is SNHLY, CDR2 FYNNEI. This CDR3 contains 13 residues. CDR3 DNA sequence: TGTGCCAGCACCCGGGGGCATGCGGAGGGCTACACCTTC. It is translated as CASTRGHAEGYTF.

The chain links TRBV12-3 or TRBV12-4 to TRBJ2-7; 7 bases fit TRBD1. V shed 6 bases and J 3 bases; nucleotides not matched to a gene: 5. This CDR3 is built from 13 residues. The DNA of the CDR3 is TGTGCCAGCAGCGACAGGGTTGTCTACGAGCAGTACTTC. Translating gives CASSDRVVYEQYF.

This clonotype was counted many times. V gene TRBV5-1 combines with J gene TRBJ2-2, with 9 bases matching TRBD1. The CDR3 has 15 residues. The V gene's germline CDR1 is SGHRS and CDR2 YFSETQ. Trimming cost V 5 bases and J 7 bases; bases outside gene matches: 9. The CDR3 loop is CASSLRTGENGELFF. The CDR3 region has the DNA TGCGCCAGCAGTCTAAGGACAGGGGAGAACGGGGAGCTGTTTTTT.

In this sample, this clonotype turned up a few times. The J gene is TRBJ1-6, the V gene TRBV25-1; D is unresolved. The germline V gene encodes CDR1 MGHDK and CDR2 SYGVNS. This CDR3 region has 15 residues. The germline V and J ends were trimmed by 0 bases and 7 bases, with 10 bases remaining between them. The CDR3 sequence is CASSEYSRKNSPLHF. The CDR3 nucleotides are TGTGCCAGCAGTGAATATTCGCGGAAGAATTCACCCCTCCACTTT.

This sequence joins TRBV4-3 and TRBJ1-1; weak D call: TRBD1 (5 bases). This CDR3 is 15 amino acids long. Trimming left V 0 bases short and J 2 bases short, with 10 bases between. Germline V gene lookup returns CDR1 LGHNA and CDR2 YSLEER. CDR3: CASSQETVLNTEAFF. Written as DNA, the CDR3 is TGCGCCAGCAGCCAAGAGACAGTCCTAAACACTGAAGCTTTCTTT.